This entry lists 20 T cell receptor beta chains sequenced from one sample in a study of cytomegalovirus exposure and HLA in healthy donors. The primer mix had 60 Vbeta and 13 Jbeta primers. Assay used: immunoSEQ multiplex PCR; TCRdb lists only in-frame clones, some missing. This table holds about 150,000 clones, roughly 74% found once. The sample comprised PBMCs. The receptors originated from a young man in good health and CMV-seronegative.

The J gene is TRBJ1-4, the V gene TRBV5-1; D is undetermined. Germline CDR1 is SGHRS and CDR2 is YFSETQ. V was trimmed by 5 bases and J by 5 bases, leaving 10 bases between them. This CDR3 is built from 13 residues. CDR3 DNA sequence: TGCGCCAGCAGGATCGGACTAAATGAAAAACTGTTTTTT. Translating it yields CASRIGLNEKLFF. Variable domain in full (rest from reference TRBV5-1 and TRBJ1-4): KAGVTQTPRYLIKTRGQQVTLSCSPISGHRSVSWYQQTPGQGLQFLFEYFSETQRNKGNFPGRFSGRQFSNSRSEMNVSTLELGDSALYLCASRIGLNEKLFFGSGTQLSVL.

The rearrangement links TRBV27 to TRBJ1-1, with 7 bases fitting TRBD1. The CDR3 has 16 amino acids. V was pared by 1 base and J by 4 bases, with 9 bases of the junction left unmatched. The germline V gene has CDR1 MNHEY and CDR2 SMNVEV (reference sequence). CDR3 sequence: CASSLFRPGGGTEAFF. DNA of the CDR3: TGTGCCAGCAGTTTATTTCGGCCAGGGGGAGGCACTGAAGCTTTCTTT.

This clone was found a few times. DNA of the CDR3: TGTGCCAGCAGCCCCCGTCCCATTGGCAGTGAAAAACTGTTTTTT. Amino acids: CASSPRPIGSEKLFF. The V and J genes are TRBV27 and TRBJ1-4; D unclear. CDR1 is MNHEY, CDR2 SMNVEV, per germline (reference sequence). V shed 6 bases and J shed 7 bases, with 18 bases lying between them. The CDR3 consists of 15 residues.

The chain carries TRBV27 and TRBJ1-1; D not certain. Trimming took 3 bases from V and 1 from J, leaving 12 bases between them. This CDR3 is 15 amino acids long. CDR1 is MNHEY, CDR2 SMNVEV, per germline (reference sequence). CDR3 DNA sequence: TGTGCCAGCAGTTTCCCTGACACCCGGAACACTGAAGCTTTCTTT. It yields the protein CASSFPDTRNTEAFF.

Only a few counts were recorded for this clone. The chain recombines TRBV5-5 with TRBJ2-7; D is unclear. V was clipped by 0 bases and J by 4 bases, with 8 bases between them. CDR3 size: 13 residues. The germline gives CDR1 SGHKS, CDR2 YYEKEE (reference sequence). The CDR3 spells CASSLAAVYEQYV. CDR3 coding DNA: TGTGCCAGCAGCTTGGCCGCGGTATACGAGCAGTACGTC.

The chain links TRBV5-1 to TRBJ2-5; TRBD2 matches at 8 bases. V lost 2 bases to trimming and J lost 1 base; unmatched junction nucleotides: 1. The length of the CDR3 is 14 residues. Per the germline V gene, CDR1 is SGHRS and CDR2 is YFSETQ. The CDR3: CASSFGGGQETQYF. The CDR3 DNA reads TGCGCCAGCAGCTTCGGGGGGGGCCAAGAGACCCAGTACTTC.

This chain uses TRBV5-4 with TRBJ1-2; TRBD1 is a possible D gene (5 bases). V lost 0 bases to trimming and J lost 8 bases, with 14 bases between them. This CDR3 is built from 14 residues. Germline V CDR1 and CDR2: SGHNT, YYREEE (reference sequence). The CDR3 region is CASSLVGGEEGYTF. DNA for the CDR3: TGTGCCAGCAGCTTGGTGGGGGGGGAAGAGGGCTACACCTTC.

The gene calls are TRBV18 and TRBJ1-3, with TRBD1 matching over 7 bases. The CDR3 is 14 amino acids. V dropped 3 bases and J dropped 3; count of bases not matched to a gene: 2. From germline, CDR1 is KGHSH and CDR2 LQKENI. CDR3 region: CASSPQGVGNTIYF. The CDR3 coding sequence is TGTGCCAGCTCACCGCAGGGGGTTGGAAACACCATATATTTT.

This clone was recorded a few times. The chain couples TRBV5-1 to TRBJ2-1, with D perhaps TRBD1 (5 bases). Trimming removed 0 bases at V and 4 bases at J, with 11 bases between. The CDR3 contains 15 residues. CDR1 is SGHRS and CDR2 is YFSETQ in the germline V gene. The DNA of the CDR3 is TGCGCCAGCAGCTTGGAACAGGCGGAATACAATGAGCAGTTCTTC. Amino acid sequence: CASSLEQAEYNEQFF.

V and J are TRBV7-9 and TRBJ2-5, with a weak D call TRBD1 (5 bases). The V gene's germline CDR1 is SEHNR and CDR2 FQNEAQ (reference sequence). Trimming pared 5 bases from V and 4 bases from J, leaving 11 bases between. CDR3 size: 13 residues. CDR3 in DNA: TGTGCCAGCAGCAACCCGACAGCAGAGACCCAGTACTTC. Its protein is CASSNPTAETQYF.

The chain carries TRBV9 and TRBJ2-3, with TRBD1 matching over 7 bases. This CDR3 has 17 amino acids. Germline-derived CDR1 and CDR2 are SGDLS and YYNGEE. After removal of 4 bases from V and 2 bases from J, the junction contained 13 bases not matched to a gene. CDR3 nucleotide sequence: TGTGCCAGCAGCAGAGGACAGGCGGACGGACTCACAGATACGCAGTATTTT. It encodes CASSRGQADGLTDTQYF.

Only one count was recorded for this clone. The CDR3 DNA is TGTGCCAGCAGCTTGGCCCCGGGACAGGGGCCAGATACGCAGTATTTT. It specifies CASSLAPGQGPDTQYF. The J gene is TRBJ2-3, the V gene TRBV5-4, with 10 bases identical to TRBD1. The V and J ends lost 0 bases and 4 bases, in that order; junction bases with no gene match: 5. The CDR3 loop spans 16 amino acids. Per the germline V gene, CDR1 is SGHNT and CDR2 is YYREEE (reference sequence).

CDR3 DNA: TGTGCTAGTGGTCTCAAGGGGCCAATAATCCGCAATCAGCCCCAGCATTTT. It encodes CASGLKGPIIRNQPQHF. V and J are TRBV12-5 and TRBJ1-5; tentatively, D is TRBD1 (5 bases). The germline V gene encodes CDR1 LGHNT and CDR2 FRNRAP. V was cut by 5 bases and J by 2 bases, with 19 bases left in between. The CDR3 loop spans 17 amino acids.

The rearrangement links TRBV29-1 to TRBJ2-1; D is possibly TRBD2 (5 bases). The germline V and J ends were trimmed by 7 bases and 6 bases, with 13 bases remaining between them. The CDR3 consists of 12 residues. Germline loops: CDR1 SQVTM, CDR2 ANQGSEA. The DNA for the CDR3 is TGCAGCGCTTGGACTGGAATCAATGAGCAGTTCTTC. Translation gives CSAWTGINEQFF.

The chain carries TRBV7-9 and TRBJ1-6, with 7 bases aligning to TRBD1. Germline assignment: CDR1 SEHNR and CDR2 FQNEAQ (reference sequence). CDR3 length equals 15 residues. The V and J ends lost 3 bases and 8 bases, in that order; junction bases with no gene match: 7. Here the CDR3 DNA reads TGTGCCAGCAGCTTCGGCGACAGGGCTGATTCACCCCTCCACTTT. Its translation is CASSFGDRADSPLHF.

This chain links TRBV27 with TRBJ2-7; D is possibly TRBD2 (7 bases). The V gene lost 4 bases and the J gene lost 0 bases, with 13 bases spanning the gap. Germline CDR1 reads MNHEY; CDR2 reads SMNVEV (reference sequence). CDR3 length equals 15 residues. CDR3 sequence reads: CASSYNGGHSYEQYV. The CDR3 coding sequence is TGTGCCAGCAGTTATAACGGGGGGCACTCCTACGAGCAGTACGTC.

V gene TRBV18 combines with J gene TRBJ2-7; possibly TRBD2 for D (5 bases). V lost 2 bases and J lost 2, with 13 bases in between. Germline CDR1 and CDR2: KGHSH and LQKENI. CDR3 length: 15 residues. The CDR3 DNA follows: TGTGCCAGCTCACCAGGAGGACCCTTAACCTACGAGCAGTACTTC. Translation: CASSPGGPLTYEQYF.

The CDR3 DNA reads as TGTGCCAGCAGTGACCCCGGGACAGGGGCGGGAGCTTTCTTT. Translated, it gives CASSDPGTGAGAFF. This chain connects TRBV6-4 to TRBJ1-1, with TRBD1 matching over 10 bases. The CDR3 loop spans 14 amino acids. The V gene end was trimmed by 2 bases and the J gene end by 10 bases; junction bases not matched to a gene: 7. Germline CDR1 MRHNA, CDR2 SNTAGT.

V usage is TRBV5-4 and J usage is TRBJ1-2; D is perhaps TRBD1 (6 bases). This CDR3 has 13 amino acids. Trimming cost V 3 bases and J 8 bases, with 14 bases left between them. Germline lookup yields CDR1 SGHNT and CDR2 YYREEE (reference sequence). The CDR3 nucleotides are TGTGCCAGCAGCTCGCAGGGGAGGGAGGGCTACACCTTC. Amino acids: CASSSQGREGYTF. The entire variable domain, with the rest obtained from reference TRBV5-4 and TRBJ1-2, is as follows: ETGVTQSPTHLIKTRGQQVTLRCSSQSGHNTVSWYQQALGQGPQFIFQYYREEENGRGNFPPRFSGLQFPNYSSELNVNALELDDSALYLCASSSQGREGYTFGSGTRLTVV.

V gene TRBV5-1 combines with J gene TRBJ2-7, with 9 bases identical to TRBD1. Germline CDR1 and CDR2: SGHRS and YFSETQ. The CDR3 sequence is 15 residues long. Trimming at V came to 4 bases and at J to 3 bases, leaving 8 bases not matched to a gene. CDR3 region: CASSPAGTGHYEQYF. CDR3 nucleotide sequence: TGCGCCAGCAGCCCTGCCGGGACAGGGCACTACGAGCAGTACTTC.